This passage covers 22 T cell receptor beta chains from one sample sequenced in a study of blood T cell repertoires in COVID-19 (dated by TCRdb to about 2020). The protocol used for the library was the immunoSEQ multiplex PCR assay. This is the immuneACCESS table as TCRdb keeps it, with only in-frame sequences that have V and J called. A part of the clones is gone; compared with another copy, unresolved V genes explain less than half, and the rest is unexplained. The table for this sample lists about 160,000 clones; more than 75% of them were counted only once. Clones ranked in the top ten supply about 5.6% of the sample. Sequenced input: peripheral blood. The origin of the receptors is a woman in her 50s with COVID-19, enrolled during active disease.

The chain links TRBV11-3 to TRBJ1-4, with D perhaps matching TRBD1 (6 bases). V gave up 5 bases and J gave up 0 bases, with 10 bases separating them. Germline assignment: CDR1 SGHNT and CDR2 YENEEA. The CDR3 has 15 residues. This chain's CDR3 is CASSHRDATNEKLFF. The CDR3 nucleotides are TGTGCCAGCAGCCACAGGGACGCAACTAATGAAAAACTGTTTTTT.

CDR3: CASSTSRTASSGANVLTF. The CDR3, as DNA: TGTGCCAGCTCAACTTCCAGGACAGCTTCCTCTGGGGCCAACGTCCTGACTTTC. This rearrangement joins TRBV18 to TRBJ2-6, with TRBD1 as a possible D gene (6 bases). The CDR3 totals 18 residues. The germline V gene has CDR1 KGHSH and CDR2 LQKENI. V was trimmed by 5 bases and J by 0 bases, leaving 17 bases between them.

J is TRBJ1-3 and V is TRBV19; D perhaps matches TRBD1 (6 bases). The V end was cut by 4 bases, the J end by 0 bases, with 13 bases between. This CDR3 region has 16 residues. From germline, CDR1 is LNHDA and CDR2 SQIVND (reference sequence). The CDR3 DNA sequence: TGTGCCAGTAGTACTCCGGGGGGGCCCTCTGGAAACACCATATATTTT. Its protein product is CASSTPGGPSGNTIYF.

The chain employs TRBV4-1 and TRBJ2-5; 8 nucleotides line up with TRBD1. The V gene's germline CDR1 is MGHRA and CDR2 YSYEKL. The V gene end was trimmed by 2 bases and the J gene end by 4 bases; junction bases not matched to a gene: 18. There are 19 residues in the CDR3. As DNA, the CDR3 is TGCGCCAGCAGCCAACAACAGGGGGTAAAAAGTGGTTCGGGAGAGACCCAGTACTTC. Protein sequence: CASSQQQGVKSGSGETQYF.

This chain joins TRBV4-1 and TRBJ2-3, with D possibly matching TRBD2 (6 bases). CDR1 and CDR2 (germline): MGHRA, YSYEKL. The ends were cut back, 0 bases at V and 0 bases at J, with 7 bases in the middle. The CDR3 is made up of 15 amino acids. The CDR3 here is CASSQDGTSTDTQYF. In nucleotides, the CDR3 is TGCGCCAGCAGCCAAGACGGGACTAGCACAGATACGCAGTATTTT.

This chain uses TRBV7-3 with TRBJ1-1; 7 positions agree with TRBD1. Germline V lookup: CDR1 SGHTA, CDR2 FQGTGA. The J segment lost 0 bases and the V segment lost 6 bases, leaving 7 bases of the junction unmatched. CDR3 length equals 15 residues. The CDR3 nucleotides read TGTGCCAGCAGTGAGACAGGGTTCATGAACACTGAAGCTTTCTTT. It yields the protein CASSETGFMNTEAFF.

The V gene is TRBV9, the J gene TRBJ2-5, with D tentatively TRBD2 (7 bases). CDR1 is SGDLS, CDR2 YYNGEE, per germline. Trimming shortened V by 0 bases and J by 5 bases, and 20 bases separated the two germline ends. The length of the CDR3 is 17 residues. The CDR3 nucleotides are TGTGCCAGCAGCGTAGAGGGACTCGCGGGGGCAGGGGAGACCCAGTACTTC. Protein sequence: CASSVEGLAGAGETQYF.

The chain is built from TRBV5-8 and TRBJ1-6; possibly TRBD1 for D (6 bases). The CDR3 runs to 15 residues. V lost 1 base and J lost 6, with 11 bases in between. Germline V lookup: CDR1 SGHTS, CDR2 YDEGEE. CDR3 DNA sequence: TGTGCCAGCAGCTTGATAGTGGACAGTAATTCACCCCTCCACTTT. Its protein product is CASSLIVDSNSPLHF.

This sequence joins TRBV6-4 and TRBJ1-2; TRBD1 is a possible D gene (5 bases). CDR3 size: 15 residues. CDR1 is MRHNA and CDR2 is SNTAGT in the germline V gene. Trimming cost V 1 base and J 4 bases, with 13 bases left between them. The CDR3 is CASSDYDSLFYGYTF. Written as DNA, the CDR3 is TGTGCCAGCAGTGACTATGACAGCCTGTTCTATGGCTACACCTTC.

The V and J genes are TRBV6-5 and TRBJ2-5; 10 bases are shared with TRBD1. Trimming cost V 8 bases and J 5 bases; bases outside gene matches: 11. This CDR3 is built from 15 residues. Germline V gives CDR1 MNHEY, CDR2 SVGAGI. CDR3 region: CASEPGQGKSETQYF. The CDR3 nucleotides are TGTGCCAGCGAACCGGGACAGGGGAAAAGTGAGACCCAGTACTTC.

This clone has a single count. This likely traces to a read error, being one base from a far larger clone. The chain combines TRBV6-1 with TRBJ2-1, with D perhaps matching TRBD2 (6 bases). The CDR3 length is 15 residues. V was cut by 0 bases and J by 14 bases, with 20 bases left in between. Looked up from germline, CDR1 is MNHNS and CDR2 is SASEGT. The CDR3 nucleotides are TGTGCCAGCAGTGAAGCGGGGTACACTAGCAGAACGAAGTTCTTC. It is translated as CASSEAGYTSRTKFF.

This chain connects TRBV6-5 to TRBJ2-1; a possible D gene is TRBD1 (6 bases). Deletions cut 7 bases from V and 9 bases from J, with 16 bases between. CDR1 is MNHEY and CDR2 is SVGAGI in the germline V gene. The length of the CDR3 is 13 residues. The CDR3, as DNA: TGTGCCAGCACGCCAACAGGGATTGGTGAGCAGTTCTTC. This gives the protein CASTPTGIGEQFF.

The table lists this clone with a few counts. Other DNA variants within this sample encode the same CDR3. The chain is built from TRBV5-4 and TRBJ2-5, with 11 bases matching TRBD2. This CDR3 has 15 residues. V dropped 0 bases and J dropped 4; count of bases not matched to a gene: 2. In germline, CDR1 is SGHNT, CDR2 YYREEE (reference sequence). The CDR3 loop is CASSLALAGGETQYF. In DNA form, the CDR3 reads TGTGCCAGCAGCTTGGCTCTAGCGGGGGGAGAGACCCAGTACTTC.

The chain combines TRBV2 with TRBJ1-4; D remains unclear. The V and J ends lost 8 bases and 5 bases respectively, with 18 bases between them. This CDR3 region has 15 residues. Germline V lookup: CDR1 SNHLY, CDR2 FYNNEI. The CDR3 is CASSYQSGENEKLFF. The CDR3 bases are TGTGCCAGCTCATACCAGTCGGGAGAGAATGAAAAACTGTTTTTT.

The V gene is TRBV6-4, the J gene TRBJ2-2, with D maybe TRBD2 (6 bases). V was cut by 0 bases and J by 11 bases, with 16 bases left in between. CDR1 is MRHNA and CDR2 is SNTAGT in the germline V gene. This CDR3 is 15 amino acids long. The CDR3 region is CASSDSTSPGRELFF. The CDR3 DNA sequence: TGTGCCAGCAGTGACTCTACTAGCCCTGGCCGAGAGCTGTTTTTT.

DNA for the CDR3: TGTGCCAGCAGCTCCGCCCGTTCTGGGACTAGCGGGGACACAGATACGCAGTATTTT. Amino acid sequence: CASSSARSGTSGDTDTQYF. V usage is TRBV11-3 and J usage is TRBJ2-3; 13 positions match TRBD2. Germline CDR1 is SGHNT and CDR2 is YENEEA. CDR3 length: 19 residues. V shed 4 bases, J shed 2 bases, and the junction held 12 bases outside the gene matches. Looking up the rest from reference TRBV11-3 and TRBJ2-3 gives the full variable domain: EAGVVQSPRYKIIEKKQPVAFWCNPISGHNTLYWYLQNLGQGPELLIRYENEEAVDDSQLPKDRFSAERLKGVDSTLKIQPAELGDSAVYLCASSSARSGTSGDTDTQYFGPGTRLTVL.

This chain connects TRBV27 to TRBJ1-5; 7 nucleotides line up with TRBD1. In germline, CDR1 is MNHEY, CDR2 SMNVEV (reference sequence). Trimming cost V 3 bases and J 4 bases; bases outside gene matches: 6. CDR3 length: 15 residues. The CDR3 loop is CASSFLRGRNQPQHF. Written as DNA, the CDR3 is TGTGCCAGCAGTTTTCTTAGGGGGCGGAATCAGCCCCAGCATTTT.

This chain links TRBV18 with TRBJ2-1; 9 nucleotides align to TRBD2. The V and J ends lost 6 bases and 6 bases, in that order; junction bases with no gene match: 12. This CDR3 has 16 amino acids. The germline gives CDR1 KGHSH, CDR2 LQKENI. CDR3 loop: CASSQPGSGGVNEQFF. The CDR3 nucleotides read TGTGCCAGCTCCCAGCCTGGTAGCGGGGGTGTCAATGAGCAGTTCTTC.

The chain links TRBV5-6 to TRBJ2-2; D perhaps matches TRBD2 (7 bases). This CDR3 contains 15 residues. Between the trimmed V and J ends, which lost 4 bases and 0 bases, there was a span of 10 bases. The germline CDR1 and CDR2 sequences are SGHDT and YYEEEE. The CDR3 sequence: CASSRGAANTGELFF. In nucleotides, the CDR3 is TGTGCCAGCAGCCGGGGGGCAGCGAACACCGGGGAGCTGTTTTTT.

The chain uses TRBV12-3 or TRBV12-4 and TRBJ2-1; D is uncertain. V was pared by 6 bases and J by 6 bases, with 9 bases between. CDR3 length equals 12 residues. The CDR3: CASSPRVNEQFF. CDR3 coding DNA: TGTGCCAGCAGCCCACGAGTCAATGAGCAGTTCTTC.

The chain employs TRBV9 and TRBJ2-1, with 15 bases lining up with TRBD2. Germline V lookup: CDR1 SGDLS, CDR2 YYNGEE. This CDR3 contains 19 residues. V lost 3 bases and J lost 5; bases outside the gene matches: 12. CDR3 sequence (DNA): TGTGCCAGCAGCGCACCTGGACTAGCGGGGGGGCCAATGAACAATGAGCAGTTCTTC. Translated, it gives CASSAPGLAGGPMNNEQFF.

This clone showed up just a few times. CDR3 in amino acids: CASSQVQASGGRNEQFF. CDR3 sequence (DNA): TGCGCCAGCAGCCAAGTCCAGGCTAGCGGGGGTCGTAATGAGCAGTTCTTC. The chain joins TRBV4-1 to TRBJ2-1; the match to TRBD2 covers 10 bases. CDR1 MGHRA and CDR2 YSYEKL come from the germline V gene. V shed 1 base and J 7 bases; nucleotides not matched to a gene: 10. This CDR3 region has 17 residues.